The sequence of this T cell receptor beta chain was determined in a study of blood T cell repertoires in COVID-19 (dated by TCRdb to about 2020). Regarding the study in general: Samples from collaborators originated in the United States, Italy and Spain and spanned both the acute and convalescent phases of COVID-19. Subjects who had been exposed to COVID-19, were actively infected with it, or had recovered from it provided the deeply sampled blood TCRbeta repertoires that made up the dataset. The repertoires were released in a freely available public database intended as a resource for research on the immune response to SARS-CoV-2. Where HLA class I and class II types were available, the types were taken from metadata supplied by the sample provider, not from assay-based typing. The prospective study material was composed of cDNA or gDNA derived from T cells, B-cell-depleted T cells, or PBMCs. Nearly every sample came with metadata listing a de-identified subject ID, COVID-19 status, age in years and sex. Samples came from the ongoing ImmuneRACE study (first 160 participants) plus 1,254 subjects from 6 global collaborators.

The germline V and J ends show losses of 1 base and 4 bases respectively, and no gene match explains 17 bases of the junction. CDR1 and CDR2 were assigned from the germline V gene as SGHRS and YFSETQ. The cysteine opens and the phenylalanine closes a CDR3 of 19 amino acids. The CDR3 DNA has 57 bases and is translated from base 1. Points the paper makes about the study in general: The quantity of clinical and demographic metadata differed by source and by participant and was supplied without curation.

Enrolling through a virtual design, the prospective study's participants ranged in age from roughly 18 to 95 years and lived across about two dozen United States geographic areas. Cohort assignment in the prospective study relied on participant-reported clinical history from a screening survey and a study questionnaire. Recovered participants in ImmuneRACE Cohort 3 were defined by two consecutive negative NP/OP PCR tests, clearance by a healthcare professional, or resolution of symptoms. In the prospective study, mobile phlebotomists collected whole blood, serum and a nasopharyngeal or oropharyngeal swab from each participant. Prospective study participants could optionally give additional blood draws and questionnaires over an approximately two-month period. Blood samples from the prospective study were shipped frozen or at room temperature prior to DNA extraction. About this clone: This receptor's antigen is unknown. Base qualities were left out, and no much larger clone turns up one base away.

TCRbeta CDR3 regions were amplified from genomic DNA using the immunoSEQ Assay, a bias-controlled multiplex PCR. As for the original processing: The number of nucleated cells in each sample was estimated from the amplification of reference gene primers within the assay. Sequence reads were collapsed and filtered to measure the absolute abundance of every unique TCRbeta CDR3 rearrangement. For each sample, productive Simpson clonality was calculated as the square root of Simpson's diversity index across productive rearrangements. Sourced from immuneACCESS, this table was stored by TCRdb with only in-frame sequences that have V and J called. A share of the clones is absent; for the studies checked, an unresolved V gene accounts for under half, and the remainder has no known explanation. Clone size and the V and J calls come from that table; the DNA yielded D and trimming. The sample yields about 400,000 clones; around 92% were counted once. 1.5% to 2% of the sample is in the top ten clones.

What was sequenced was PBMCs or T cells enriched from blood (not recorded which). This TCR was sampled from a woman between 25 and 40 years old who had recovered from COVID-19. The chain joins TRBV5-1 to TRBJ1-5; a stretch of 7 junction bases matches TRBD1. The nucleotide sequence is TGCGCCAGCAGCTTGCCCGAGCTTGGTAGGGGGCAAAGTAATCAGCCCCAGCATTTT. Its protein reads: CASSLPELGRGQSNQPQHF.